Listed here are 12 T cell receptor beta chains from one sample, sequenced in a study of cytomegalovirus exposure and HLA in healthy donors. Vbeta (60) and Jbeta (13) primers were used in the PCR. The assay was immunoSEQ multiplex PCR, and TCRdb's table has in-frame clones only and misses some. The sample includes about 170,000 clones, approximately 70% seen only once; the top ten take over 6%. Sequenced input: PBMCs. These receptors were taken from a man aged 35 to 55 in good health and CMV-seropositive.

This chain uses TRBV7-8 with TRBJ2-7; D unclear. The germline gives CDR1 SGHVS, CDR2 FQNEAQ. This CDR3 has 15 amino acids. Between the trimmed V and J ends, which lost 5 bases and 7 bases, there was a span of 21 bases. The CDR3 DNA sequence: TGTGCCAGCAGCCTCATAGTGCCAGGAATAGGAGAGCAGTACTTC. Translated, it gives CASSLIVPGIGEQYF.

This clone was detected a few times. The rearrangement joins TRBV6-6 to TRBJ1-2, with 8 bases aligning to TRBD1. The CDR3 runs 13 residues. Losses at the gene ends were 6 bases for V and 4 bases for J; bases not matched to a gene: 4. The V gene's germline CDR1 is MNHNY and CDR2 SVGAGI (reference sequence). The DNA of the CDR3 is TGTGCCAGCAGCCGGGGGACAGGCTATGGCTACACCTTC. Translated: CASSRGTGYGYTF.

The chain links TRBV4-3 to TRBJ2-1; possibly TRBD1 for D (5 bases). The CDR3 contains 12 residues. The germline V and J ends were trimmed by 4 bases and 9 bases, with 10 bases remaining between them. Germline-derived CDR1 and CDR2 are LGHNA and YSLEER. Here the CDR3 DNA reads TGCGCCAGCAGCCGACGAACAGGTGAGCAGTTCTTC. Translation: CASSRRTGEQFF.

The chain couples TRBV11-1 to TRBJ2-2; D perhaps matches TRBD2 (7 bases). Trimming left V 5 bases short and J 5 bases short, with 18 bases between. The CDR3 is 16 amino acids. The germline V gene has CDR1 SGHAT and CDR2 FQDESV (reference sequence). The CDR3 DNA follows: TGTGCCAGCAGCCAATCCCTGGGGGGGCGGACCGGGGAGCTGTTTTTT. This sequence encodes CASSQSLGGRTGELFF.

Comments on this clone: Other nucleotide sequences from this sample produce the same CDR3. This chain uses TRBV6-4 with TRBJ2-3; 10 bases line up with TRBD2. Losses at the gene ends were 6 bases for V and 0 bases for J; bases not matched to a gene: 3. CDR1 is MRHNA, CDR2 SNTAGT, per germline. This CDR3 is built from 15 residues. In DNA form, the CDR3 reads TGTGCCAGCAGCCCGGGACTAGCGAGCACAGATACGCAGTATTTT. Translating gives CASSPGLASTDTQYF.

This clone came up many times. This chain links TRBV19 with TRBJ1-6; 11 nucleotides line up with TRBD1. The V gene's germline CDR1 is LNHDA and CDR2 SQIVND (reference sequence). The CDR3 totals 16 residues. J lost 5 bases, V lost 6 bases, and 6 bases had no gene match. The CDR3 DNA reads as TGTGCCAGTAGCGATTGGGGACAGGGGGATAATTCACCCCTCCACTTT. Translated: CASSDWGQGDNSPLHF.

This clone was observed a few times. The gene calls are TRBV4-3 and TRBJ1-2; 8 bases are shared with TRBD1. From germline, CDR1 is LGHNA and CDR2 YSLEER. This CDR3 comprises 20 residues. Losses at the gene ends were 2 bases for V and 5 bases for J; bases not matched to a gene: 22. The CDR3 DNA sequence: TGCGCCAGCAGCCAACAGGGGGCCGGCACAGGGGTTTTTTTAGGTTATGGCTACACCTTC. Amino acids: CASSQQGAGTGVFLGYGYTF.

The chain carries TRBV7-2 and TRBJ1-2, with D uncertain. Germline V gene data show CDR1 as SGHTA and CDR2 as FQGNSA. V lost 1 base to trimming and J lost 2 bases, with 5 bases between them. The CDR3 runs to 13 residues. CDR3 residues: CASSLDGNYGYTF. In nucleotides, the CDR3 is TGTGCCAGCAGCTTAGACGGGAACTATGGCTACACCTTC.

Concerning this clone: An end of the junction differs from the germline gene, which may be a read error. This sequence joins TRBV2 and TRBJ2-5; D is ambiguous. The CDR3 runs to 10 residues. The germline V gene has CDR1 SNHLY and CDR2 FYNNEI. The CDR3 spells CASSEETQYF. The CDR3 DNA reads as TGTGCCAGCAGCGAAGAGACCCAGTACTTC.

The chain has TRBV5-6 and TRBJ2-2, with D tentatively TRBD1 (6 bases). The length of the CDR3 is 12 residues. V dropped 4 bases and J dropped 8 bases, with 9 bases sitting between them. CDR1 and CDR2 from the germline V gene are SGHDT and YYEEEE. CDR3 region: CASSPRGGELFF. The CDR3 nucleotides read TGTGCCAGCAGCCCCAGGGGAGGGGAGCTGTTTTTT.

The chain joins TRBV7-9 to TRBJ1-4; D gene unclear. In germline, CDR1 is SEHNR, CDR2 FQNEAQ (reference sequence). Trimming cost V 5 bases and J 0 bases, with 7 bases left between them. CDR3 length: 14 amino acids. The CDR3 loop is CASSRVATNEKLFF. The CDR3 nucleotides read TGTGCCAGCAGCCGAGTTGCAACTAATGAAAAACTGTTTTTT.

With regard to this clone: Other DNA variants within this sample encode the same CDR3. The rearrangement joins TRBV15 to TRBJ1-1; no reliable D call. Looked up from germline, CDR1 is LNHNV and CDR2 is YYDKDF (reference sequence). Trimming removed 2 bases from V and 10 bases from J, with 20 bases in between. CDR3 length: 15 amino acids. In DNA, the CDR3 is TGTGCCACCAGCAGACCATTGGGTGGAGGCTGGGGAGCTTTCTTT. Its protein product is CATSRPLGGGWGAFF.